This TCR beta chain was observed in a study of shared clonotypes between healthy human individuals. General study results and limits: A generally larger estimated richness was seen in naive subsets than in memory subsets. For naive CD4 cells, approximately 5% of clonotypes were shared across a few donors.

As for this clone: Antigen specificity is unknown.

Per sorted-subset replicate PCR, input was around 220 ng DNA, representing roughly 29,000 T cell genomes. Here immunoSEQ multiplex PCR was the method, and the copy in TCRdb shows in-frame clones only, minus some. The table lists approximately 2.5 million clones, around nine tenths of them singletons. The trim removed 5 bases at V and 2 bases at J, leaving 6 bases unmatched. The CDR3 is 15 residues long. Germline CDR1 reads SEHNR; CDR2 reads FQNEAQ (reference sequence). The sample consisted of naive CD4+ T cells sorted from blood. The subset was: CD45RA+ positively selected. This rearrangement joins TRBV7-9 to TRBJ2-5, with 9 nucleotides matching TRBD2. This TCR derives from a young man in good health. The CDR3 sequence is CASSARLAEQETQYF. In DNA, the CDR3 is TGTGCCAGCAGCGCACGACTAGCGGAGCAAGAGACCCAGTACTTC.